This T cell receptor (beta chain) stems from a study of technical replicates of blood from several donors (dated by TCRdb to 2016 to 2017). For CDR1 and CDR2, the germline V gene lists MGHRA and YSYEKL. V drops 3 bases and J drops 6 bases, leaving 12 bases in between. The CDR3, cysteine through phenylalanine, is 14 amino acids long. The retained sequence is limited to the CDR3, 42 bases, with the frame set at the first base. Library creation used the immunoSEQ multiplex PCR assay. Sourced from immuneACCESS, this table was stored by TCRdb with only in-frame sequences that have V and J called. A share of the clones is absent; for the studies checked, an unresolved V gene accounts for under half, and the remainder has no known explanation. The sample contains 60,000 to 95,000 clones, 90% to 95% of them found a single time. Approximately 0.34% of the sample is held by the ten biggest clonotypes. About this clone: No antigen is known for it. Per-base quality was not reported, and no clone a single base away is much larger than it.

The chain links TRBV4-1 with TRBJ1-5, with TRBD1 as a weak D call on 6 bases. The sequencing input was T cells isolated from PBMCs. The receptor's source is a human donor in good health. Some clones in this sample may be carry-over from other donors' samples. The nucleotide sequence is given as TGCGCCAGCAGCCAGGAGGGGGGGTTTCAGCCCCAGCATTTT. This yields the protein CASSQEGGFQPQHF.